Below are 32 T cell receptor beta chains sequenced from a single sample in a study of human CD8 memory T cell subsets. UMI-labeled 5' RACE was used, and it produced the TCR beta libraries. Each CDR3 protein gets one entry in TCRdb, which reprocessed the 5' RACE reads and gives no DNA. Seen in this sample are about 5,100 distinct CDR3 sequences; the ten most common clones hold around 40%. Sequences were obtained from CD8+ T cells from PBMCs. The source of these receptors is a human donor in good health.

This sequence joins TRBV10-2 and TRBJ2-7; checking the TCRdb D call of TRBD1 is not possible without DNA. Germline V gives CDR1 WSHSY, CDR2 SAAADI. The CDR3 consists of 13 residues. The CDR3 loop is CASSPGQYYEQYF.

V is TRBV5-1 and J is TRBJ2-1; the TCRdb D gene call, TRBD1, has no DNA to confirm it. Germline CDR1 is SGHRS and CDR2 is YFSETQ. This CDR3 contains 15 residues. This CDR3 is CASSSGGSSYNEQFF.

The chain is built from TRBV7-9 and TRBJ2-5; TCRdb indicates TRBD1, and absent DNA this call remains unverified. The CDR3 is made up of 17 amino acids. Germline values: CDR1 SEHNR, CDR2 FQNEAQ (reference sequence). The CDR3 loop reads CASSLDLTDRTQETQYF.

Considering frequency, this clonotype is medium-sized. The chain uses TRBV20-1 and TRBJ2-1; TCRdb lists TRBD2, though no DNA is available to test this call. The CDR3 consists of 16 residues. Germline lookup yields CDR1 DFQATT and CDR2 SNEGSKA (reference sequence). CDR3 protein: CSADLGLAGADNEQFF.

The J gene is TRBJ2-7, the V gene TRBV10-1. The CDR3 extends over 15 amino acids. CDR1 is WNHNN and CDR2 is SYGVQD in the germline V gene (reference sequence). This CDR3 is CASSENPLGSYEQYF.

This clonotype is called large based on its frequency. The rearrangement uses TRBV20-1 and TRBJ2-5; there is no DNA to check the TCRdb D call of TRBD1. Germline V gene sequence: CDR1 DFQATT, CDR2 SNEGSKA (reference sequence). The CDR3 consists of 16 residues. The CDR3 loop reads CSAGGPRGMKGETQYF.

The genes are TRBV6-5 and TRBJ2-2. CDR1 is MNHEY, CDR2 SVGAGI, per germline. The CDR3 is made up of 13 amino acids. The CDR3 region is CASSYEDAGELFF.

The gene calls are TRBV27 and TRBJ2-3; the D call of TRBD1 rests on TCRdb alone, since no DNA is present to check it. CDR1 and CDR2 (germline): MNHEY, SMNVEV (reference sequence). The CDR3 loop spans 15 amino acids. CDR3 in amino acids: CASNPQGIYTDTQYF.

By frequency, this clonotype is medium-sized (0.01 to 0.1%). This chain links TRBV29-1 with TRBJ2-1; TCRdb indicates TRBD2, and absent DNA this call remains unverified. Germline lookup yields CDR1 SQVTM and CDR2 ANQGSEA. This CDR3 contains 15 residues. The CDR3 sequence: CSVDNPKREKNEQFF.

This clonotype is classed as medium-sized by frequency. V is TRBV29-1 and J is TRBJ1-1; the TCRdb call, TRBD1, lacks DNA for checking. Germline V gene sequence: CDR1 SQVTM, CDR2 ANQGSEA. This CDR3 spans 14 amino acids. This CDR3 is CSVPRSRQGWEAFF.

The chain recombines TRBV2 with TRBJ2-3; TCRdb gives TRBD2 as the D gene, but with no DNA this cannot be confirmed. Germline V CDR1 and CDR2: SNHLY, FYNNEI. The CDR3 is 18 amino acids. CDR3: CASSEGVREVVGTDTQYF.

This clonotype ranks as medium-sized in terms of frequency. V usage is TRBV7-9 and J usage is TRBJ2-1. This CDR3 is 13 amino acids long. Germline-derived CDR1 and CDR2 are SEHNR and FQNEAQ (reference sequence). The CDR3 sequence is CASSLLPNNEQFF.

The rearrangement uses TRBV30 and TRBJ2-3; TCRdb returns TRBD2, unconfirmable since there is no DNA. Germline V CDR1 and CDR2: GTSNPN, SVGIG (reference sequence). This CDR3 has 16 amino acids. CDR3 sequence: CAWSDQAGGITDTQYF.

The V and J genes are TRBV20-1 and TRBJ2-3. The CDR3 runs 13 residues. CDR1 and CDR2 from the germline V gene are DFQATT and SNEGSKA (reference sequence). This chain's CDR3 is CSARDYFADTQYF.

The chain carries TRBV20-1 and TRBJ1-1. Germline V gives CDR1 DFQATT, CDR2 SNEGSKA (reference sequence). The CDR3 covers 12 residues. The CDR3 spells CSAQYTNTEAFF.

This clonotype is identified as medium-sized from frequency. The rearrangement uses TRBV12-3 or TRBV12-4 and TRBJ1-2; TCRdb reports TRBD1, a call that lacks DNA to check it against. This CDR3 spans 12 amino acids. CDR3 loop: CASSQDSWGYTF.

The V call is TRBV19, the J call TRBJ2-1; lacking DNA, the TRBD1 call made by TCRdb goes unchecked. CDR3 size: 16 residues. Germline V lookup: CDR1 LNHDA, CDR2 SQIVND (reference sequence). The CDR3 is CASSRALGGHYNEQFF.

The chain recombines TRBV6-5 with TRBJ2-5. The CDR3 is 13 residues long. In germline, CDR1 is MNHEY, CDR2 SVGAGI. The CDR3 sequence: CASSYNGQETQYF.

The rearrangement joins TRBV27 to TRBJ1-6; the TCRdb call, TRBD1, lacks DNA for checking. This CDR3 has 14 residues. Per the germline V gene, CDR1 is MNHEY and CDR2 is SMNVEV (reference sequence). This chain's CDR3 is CASSSGTGHSPLHF.

The V call is TRBV27, the J call TRBJ2-7; no DNA is available, so the TRBD1 call from TCRdb remains unchecked. Germline CDR1 is MNHEY and CDR2 is SMNVEV (reference sequence). The CDR3 runs to 14 residues. The CDR3 spells CASSFGQGTYEQYF.

V usage is TRBV7-9 and J usage is TRBJ2-3; the TRBD2 assignment by TCRdb is unverifiable without DNA. This CDR3 is 16 amino acids long. The germline gives CDR1 SEHNR, CDR2 FQNEAQ (reference sequence). The CDR3 reads CASRGAGGHGTDTQYF.

The rearrangement uses TRBV2 and TRBJ2-3; the D call of TRBD1 rests on TCRdb alone, since no DNA is present to check it. This CDR3 is 15 amino acids long. The V gene's germline CDR1 is SNHLY and CDR2 FYNNEI. The CDR3 sequence is CASRGDARSTDTQYF.

Here the CDR3 reads CASTPKSSDTQYF. The chain recombines TRBV27 with TRBJ2-3; TCRdb picks TRBD1, but there is no DNA to check that call. The germline V gene has CDR1 MNHEY and CDR2 SMNVEV (reference sequence). CDR3 length equals 13 residues.

This sequence joins TRBV6-5 and TRBJ1-1; the TRBD1 assignment by TCRdb is unverifiable without DNA. The length of the CDR3 is 13 residues. The germline V gene encodes CDR1 MNHEY and CDR2 SVGAGI. CDR3 protein: CASSQTGFAEAFF.

The chain joins TRBV9 to TRBJ2-7; TCRdb lists TRBD1, though no DNA is available to test this call. The CDR3 is 17 amino acids. The germline V gene encodes CDR1 SGDLS and CDR2 YYNGEE. CDR3 sequence reads: CASSVSPGTGATYEQYF.

Judged by frequency, this clonotype is medium-sized (0.01 to 0.1%). The chain carries TRBV27 and TRBJ2-1. Germline values: CDR1 MNHEY, CDR2 SMNVEV (reference sequence). The CDR3 contains 15 residues. The chain's CDR3 is CASSSASNSYNEQFF.

This clonotype is medium-sized (0.01 to 0.1%) by frequency. The rearrangement uses TRBV19 and TRBJ2-1; without DNA, the TCRdb call of TRBD2 cannot be checked. The CDR3 has 17 amino acids. Germline V gives CDR1 LNHDA, CDR2 SQIVND (reference sequence). CDR3 sequence: CASSKTGTSGSINEQFF. Full variable domain (remainder filled in from reference TRBV19 and TRBJ2-1): DGGITQSPKYLFRKEGQNVTLSCEQNLNHDAMYWYRQDPGQGLRLIYYSQIVNDFQKGDIAEGYSVSREKKESFPLTVTSAQKNPTAFYLCASSKTGTSGSINEQFFGPGTRLTVL.

V usage is TRBV20-1 and J usage is TRBJ2-7. The CDR3 has 12 residues. Germline CDR1 reads DFQATT; CDR2 reads SNEGSKA (reference sequence). CDR3: CSARLGTYEQYF.

The CDR3 loop is CASSPSGTANTEAFF. The chain links TRBV18 to TRBJ1-1; TCRdb indicates TRBD1, and absent DNA this call remains unverified. The CDR3 consists of 15 residues. Looked up from germline, CDR1 is KGHSH and CDR2 is LQKENI.

This chain links TRBV12-5 with TRBJ2-2; TCRdb designates TRBD2, a call that cannot be tested without DNA. The CDR3 is made up of 15 amino acids. Germline CDR1 and CDR2: LGHNT and FRNRAP. CDR3 sequence: CASGLNSGWTGELFF. Drawing the rest from reference TRBV12-5 and TRBJ2-2, the complete variable domain is DARVTQTPRHKVTEMGQEVTMRCQPILGHNTVFWYRQTMMQGLELLAYFRNRAPLDDSGMPKDRFSAEMPDATLATLKIQPSEPRDSAVYFCASGLNSGWTGELFFGEGSRLTVL.

Considering frequency, this clonotype is medium-sized (0.01 to 0.1%). This chain links TRBV28 with TRBJ2-7; no DNA is available, so the TRBD1 call from TCRdb remains unchecked. In germline, CDR1 is MDHEN, CDR2 SYDVKM. CDR3 length equals 15 residues. The CDR3 reads CASSFGTGDAYEQYF.

According to its frequency, this clonotype is medium-sized (0.01 to 0.1%). This chain connects TRBV20-1 to TRBJ2-7; TCRdb proposes TRBD2, but this gene call is untestable without DNA. The CDR3 contains 13 residues. Germline lookup yields CDR1 DFQATT and CDR2 SNEGSKA (reference sequence). The CDR3 here is CSAIHPEGYEQYF.